Each of the 8 T cell receptor beta chains below was sequenced from the same sample in a study of memory CD4+ T cells and cytomegalovirus serostatus. Some clones are missing from TCRdb's copy, which holds only in-frame ones; the method was immunoSEQ multiplex PCR. The sample yields about 82,000 clones, 75% to 90% seen once. The sort gate was single viable CD3+CD4+CD8-CD45RO+ cells for memory CD4+ T cells. Sequences were obtained from memory CD4+ T cells from blood. These receptors came from an adult in good health and CMV-seronegative.

This clone was counted between two and nine times. V is TRBV30 and J is TRBJ1-2, with 8 positions matching TRBD1. V dropped 0 bases and J dropped 12; count of bases not matched to a gene: 6. CDR1 and CDR2 (germline): GTSNPN, SVGIG (reference sequence). This CDR3 has 12 residues. This CDR3 is CAWSVDRGFHTF. The CDR3 DNA follows: TGTGCCTGGAGTGTTGACAGGGGATTCCACACCTTC. The variable domain in full, completed from reference TRBV30 and TRBJ1-2, reads SQTIHQWPATLVQPVGSPLSLECTVEGTSNPNLYWYRQAAGRGLQLLFYSVGIGQISSEVPQNLSASRPQDRQFILSSKKLLLSDSGFYLCAWSVDRGFHTFGSGTRLTVV.

V gene TRBV15 combines with J gene TRBJ2-7, with a possible D match to TRBD2 (5 bases). Germline lookup yields CDR1 LNHNV and CDR2 YYDKDF (reference sequence). V lost 1 base to trimming and J lost 4 bases, with 11 bases between them. The CDR3 length is 14 residues. The CDR3 DNA is TGTGCCACCAGCAGAGCCTCGGACTTATACGAGCAGTACTTC. Its translation is CATSRASDLYEQYF.

The chain carries TRBV30 and TRBJ2-1; 9 positions agree with TRBD2. The junction had 12 bases not matched to a gene; V was cut back by 0 bases and J by 9 bases. The CDR3 totals 16 residues. Germline assignment: CDR1 GTSNPN and CDR2 SVGIG (reference sequence). CDR3 DNA sequence: TGTGCCTGGAGTGTACGCGGGACTAGCTGGGTGGGTGAGCAGTTCTTC. It yields the protein CAWSVRGTSWVGEQFF. Drawing the rest from reference TRBV30 and TRBJ2-1, the complete variable domain is SQTIHQWPATLVQPVGSPLSLECTVEGTSNPNLYWYRQAAGRGLQLLFYSVGIGQISSEVPQNLSASRPQDRQFILSSKKLLLSDSGFYLCAWSVRGTSWVGEQFFGPGTRLTVL.

The V call is TRBV30, the J call TRBJ2-5, with D possibly matching TRBD1 (6 bases). This CDR3 spans 13 amino acids. Germline V gene data show CDR1 as GTSNPN and CDR2 as SVGIG (reference sequence). V lost 0 bases and J lost 2, with 7 bases in between. This CDR3 reads CAWSVGQQETQYF. The CDR3 DNA reads TGTGCCTGGAGTGTGGGACAACAAGAGACCCAGTACTTC.

The chain carries TRBV7-9 and TRBJ1-1, with TRBD1 as a possible D gene (6 bases). Per the germline V gene, CDR1 is SEHNR and CDR2 is FQNEAQ (reference sequence). The CDR3 covers 14 residues. The V gene lost 2 bases and the J gene lost 4 bases, with 11 bases spanning the gap. The CDR3, as DNA: TGTGCCAGCAGCTTACAGGGGTTGCGCACTGAAGCTTTCTTT. Protein product: CASSLQGLRTEAFF.

The genes are TRBV7-8 and TRBJ1-1; TRBD1 might be the D (5 bases). V was shortened by 2 bases and J by 5 bases, with 18 bases between the two germline ends. Germline V gives CDR1 SGHVS, CDR2 FQNEAQ. The CDR3 contains 16 residues. The CDR3 loop reads CASSLWTGLIPTEAFF. CDR3 nucleotide sequence: TGTGCCAGCAGCTTATGGACGGGGCTAATACCGACTGAAGCTTTCTTT.

The chain has TRBV5-4 and TRBJ2-3; 10 bases line up with TRBD1. This CDR3 has 16 residues. Germline V gene data show CDR1 as SGHNT and CDR2 as YYREEE (reference sequence). Losses at the gene ends were 0 bases for V and 5 bases for J; bases not matched to a gene: 6. The DNA for the CDR3 is TGTGCCAGCAGCTTGGGTCAGACAGGGGGCATAGATACGCAGTATTTT. Residues: CASSLGQTGGIDTQYF. Variable domain in full (rest from reference TRBV5-4 and TRBJ2-3): ETGVTQSPTHLIKTRGQQVTLRCSSQSGHNTVSWYQQALGQGPQFIFQYYREEENGRGNFPPRFSGLQFPNYSSELNVNALELDDSALYLCASSLGQTGGIDTQYFGPGTRLTVL.

CDR3 in amino acids: CASSAGLKGGQAFF. In nucleotides, the CDR3 is TGTGCCAGCAGCGCAGGATTAAAGGGGGGGCAAGCTTTCTTT. The chain recombines TRBV7-9 with TRBJ1-1, with D perhaps TRBD1 (6 bases). The CDR3 runs 14 residues. V dropped 5 bases and J dropped 9 bases, with 19 bases sitting between them. CDR1 is SEHNR and CDR2 is FQNEAQ in the germline V gene (reference sequence).